Listed below are T cell receptor beta chains from one sample, sequenced in a study of cytomegalovirus exposure and HLA in healthy donors. Clones were read by immunoSEQ multiplex PCR, and TCRdb kept only the in-frame ones, dropping some. The sample shows roughly 190,000 clones, 81% of them seen only once. Sample: PBMCs. The receptors derive from a man between 40 and 49 years old in good health and CMV-seropositive. CDR3s include the opening cysteine and the closing phenylalanine or tryptophan. The D gene is left open where the match is weak. For some rows the clone size is stated as once, few or many, or as a class when expanded; others skip it.

DNA: TGTGCCAGCAGCCCGCAGGGAGGGACTGAAGCTTTCTTT; CDR3: CASSPQGGTEAFF; size: -; D: -; V: TRBV7-6; J: TRBJ1-1
DNA: TGTGCCATCAGTGGAGATCGAGCGGGGGACCACTACAATGAGCAGTTCTTC; CDR3: CAISGDRAGDHYNEQFF; size: -; D: TRBD2; V: TRBV10-3; J: TRBJ2-1
DNA: TGCGCCAGCAGGGGACAGAGCTCCTACAATGAGCAGTTCTTC; CDR3: CASRGQSSYNEQFF; size: -; D: TRBD1; V: TRBV5-1; J: TRBJ2-1
DNA: TGTGCCAGCAGGCGGGATATACTAGCGGGGGGTGAGCAGTTCTTC; CDR3: CASRRDILAGGEQFF; size: -; D: TRBD2; V: TRBV6-1; J: TRBJ2-1
DNA: TGTGCCAGCAGCCCCGGGACTAGCGGGAGGTTGTTCTTC; CDR3: CASSPGTSGRLFF; size: once; D: TRBD2; V: TRBV7-3; J: TRBJ2-1
DNA: TGTGCCAGCAGTGGGACTAGTACGGTTGGGGCCAACGTCCTGACTTTC; CDR3: CASSGTSTVGANVLTF; size: -; D: TRBD2; V: TRBV2; J: TRBJ2-6
DNA: TGCGCCAGCAGCTACTACCGGGACAGGGTCGCCGGGGAGCTGTTTTTT; CDR3: CASSYYRDRVAGELFF; size: -; D: TRBD1; V: TRBV5-1; J: TRBJ2-2
DNA: TGTGCCAGCAGGCCTGGGGGGGCTGCAGATACGCAGTATTTT; CDR3: CASRPGGAADTQYF; size: -; D: -; V: TRBV6-6; J: TRBJ2-3
DNA: TGTGCCAGCAGCATGGGACTGAGCACCGGGGAGCTGTTTTTT; CDR3: CASSMGLSTGELFF; size: -; D: -; V: TRBV5-5; J: TRBJ2-2
DNA: TGCGCCAGCAGCAAGACAGGGACCACTGAAGCTTTCTTT; CDR3: CASSKTGTTEAFF; size: -; D: TRBD1; V: TRBV5-1; J: TRBJ1-1
DNA: TGTGCCAGCAGCGTAGATCTCCAGGGCGCCACCCTCCACTTT; CDR3: CASSVDLQGATLHF; size: -; D: -; V: TRBV9; J: TRBJ1-6
DNA: TGTGCCAGCAGTCCCACAGGTGCTCTAGGGCCCCAGCATTTT; CDR3: CASSPTGALGPQHF; size: -; D: -; V: TRBV27; J: TRBJ1-5
DNA: TGTGCCAGCAGCGTAGGCGGGGGGGAGGATACGCAGTATTTT; CDR3: CASSVGGGEDTQYF; size: -; D: TRBD2; V: TRBV9; J: TRBJ2-3
DNA: TGTGCCAGCAGCTTGGCGTCAAGCGCACAGCCCCAGCATTTT; CDR3: CASSLASSAQPQHF; size: -; D: -; V: TRBV7-9; J: TRBJ1-5
DNA: TGTGCCAGCTCACCACCAAATAAAGGACAGGGATCCTACGAGCAGTACTTC; CDR3: CASSPPNKGQGSYEQYF; size: -; D: TRBD1; V: TRBV18; J: TRBJ2-7
DNA: TGTGCCAGCAGTGAAGTCACGGACCCCGGGGGTCAGCCCCAGCATTTT; CDR3: CASSEVTDPGGQPQHF; size: -; D: -; V: TRBV6-1; J: TRBJ1-5
DNA: TGTGCCAGCAGTCGGACAGGGGACCCAACTAATGAAAAACTGTTTTTT; CDR3: CASSRTGDPTNEKLFF; size: -; D: TRBD1; V: TRBV7-9; J: TRBJ1-4
DNA: TGTGCCAGCAGCTTTAGGGAGACAGGGTTCTACGAGCAGTACTTC; CDR3: CASSFRETGFYEQYF; size: -; D: TRBD1; V: TRBV7-9; J: TRBJ2-7
DNA: TGTGCCAGCAGTCGGGACAGGGCACCCAATGAAAAACTGTTTTTT; CDR3: CASSRDRAPNEKLFF; size: -; D: TRBD1; V: TRBV6-6; J: TRBJ1-4
DNA: TGTGCCAGCAGCTTAGGGGGAGGGCGGTGGGGTAATGAGCAGTTCTTC; CDR3: CASSLGGGRWGNEQFF; size: -; D: TRBD2; V: TRBV7-9; J: TRBJ2-1
DNA: TGTGCCAGTAGGCAGTCCCAAGAGCGCGTCTACGAGCAGTACTTC; CDR3: CASRQSQERVYEQYF; size: once; D: -; V: TRBV19; J: TRBJ2-7
DNA: TGTGCCAGCAGCGTAGATCCAGGGCTTAATGAGCAGTTCTTC; CDR3: CASSVDPGLNEQFF; size: few; D: -; V: TRBV9; J: TRBJ2-1
DNA: TGTGCCACCAGCAGAGCCGCGACAGTCAATCAGCCCCAGCATTTT; CDR3: CATSRAATVNQPQHF; size: -; D: -; V: TRBV15; J: TRBJ1-5
DNA: TGCGCCAGCAGCATAAGACTCCCGAACACCGGGGAGCTGTTTTTT; CDR3: CASSIRLPNTGELFF; size: -; D: -; V: TRBV5-1; J: TRBJ2-2
DNA: TGTGCCAGTAGTATAGAAGGGCGGGGGGTCCCAGATACGCAGTATTTT; CDR3: CASSIEGRGVPDTQYF; size: -; D: TRBD2; V: TRBV19; J: TRBJ2-3
DNA: TGCGCCAGCAGCCGAACAGATCTTGAGACTAATGAAAAACTGTTTTTT; CDR3: CASSRTDLETNEKLFF; size: few; D: -; V: TRBV4-1; J: TRBJ1-4
DNA: TGTGCCAGCAGCTTCCGGGACAGGGCCTACGAGCAGTACTTC; CDR3: CASSFRDRAYEQYF; size: -; D: TRBD1; V: TRBV5-4; J: TRBJ2-7